This passage covers 30 T cell receptor beta chains from one sample sequenced in a study of T cell repertoires in cytomegalovirus infection. These receptors lack a known antigen. Using its own MiXCR run on the reads, TCRdb lists one record per CDR3 protein. The sample includes some 120,000 distinct CDR3 sequences, roughly 32% seen only once; the top ten take roughly 50%. The specimen was CD8+ T cells from cultured PBMCs, collected from culture after CMV antigen stimulation. The receptors originated from a human donor in good health (CMV status not recorded). Some clones in this sample may be carry-over from other donors' samples.

The chain couples TRBV11-2 to TRBJ2-5; no clear D gene. This CDR3 is 12 amino acids long. Germline CDR1 and CDR2: SGHAT and FQNNGV. Trimming left V 5 bases short and J 5 bases short, with 9 bases between. CDR3 bases: TGTGCCAGCAGCCCCACATTGGAGACCCAGTACTTC. Translated, it gives CASSPTLETQYF.

V and J are TRBV11-3 and TRBJ2-2; no firm D call. The CDR3 is 14 amino acids. Germline V CDR1 and CDR2: SGHNT, YENEEA. The germline V and J ends were trimmed by 5 bases and 7 bases, with 14 bases remaining between them. The chain's CDR3 is CASSPRPGDGELFF. In nucleotides, the CDR3 is TGTGCCAGCAGCCCCAGGCCGGGTGACGGGGAGCTGTTTTTT.

This clonotype was seen at least ten times. The chain combines TRBV19 with TRBJ2-3; tentatively, D is TRBD1 (5 bases). Germline lookup yields CDR1 LNHDA and CDR2 SQIVND (reference sequence). Trimming cost V 8 bases and J 3 bases, with 15 bases left between them. There are 14 residues in the CDR3. CDR3 in amino acids: CASSPGPGTDTQYF. CDR3 DNA: TGTGCCAGTTCACCGGGCCCAGGGACAGATACGCAGTATTTT.

This chain links TRBV7-9 with TRBJ1-1; 7 bases map to TRBD1. V lost 5 bases and J lost 3; bases outside the gene matches: 12. Germline CDR1 is SEHNR and CDR2 is FQNEAQ (reference sequence). The length of the CDR3 is 16 residues. In DNA form, the CDR3 reads TGTGCCAGCAGCCACGGACAGGACGAACTGGACACTGAAGCTTTCTTT. This codes for CASSHGQDELDTEAFF.

This rearrangement joins TRBV4-1 to TRBJ2-7; tentatively, D is TRBD1 or TRBD2 (5 bases each). The V end was cut by 0 bases, the J end by 7 bases, with 22 bases between. The CDR3 has 17 residues. The germline gives CDR1 MGHRA, CDR2 YSYEKL. The DNA for the CDR3 is TGCGCCAGCAGCCAAGAAGGAGAAGTTTGGGACCCTCGGGAGCAGTACTTC. Translation: CASSQEGEVWDPREQYF.

The chain has TRBV2 and TRBJ2-1, with TRBD1 matching 7 bases. The V and J ends lost 2 bases and 3 bases, in that order; junction bases with no gene match: 10. Germline V CDR1 and CDR2: SNHLY, FYNNEI. This CDR3 contains 17 residues. The chain's CDR3 is CASSELSGTVDYNEQFF. Here the CDR3 DNA reads TGTGCCAGCAGTGAATTGTCCGGGACAGTCGACTACAATGAGCAGTTCTTC.

This chain uses TRBV7-9 with TRBJ1-1; TRBD1 aligns across 9 bases. With 2 bases clipped from V and 5 bases from J, the junction kept 6 bases outside the gene matches. The CDR3 loop spans 15 amino acids. Germline CDR1 SEHNR, CDR2 FQNEAQ (reference sequence). CDR3 protein: CASSLRTGEQTEAFF. The DNA of the CDR3 is TGTGCCAGCAGCTTAAGGACAGGGGAACAAACTGAAGCTTTCTTT.

The chain couples TRBV2 to TRBJ1-5; possibly TRBD1 for D (6 bases). With 6 bases removed from V and 5 bases from J, the gap between germline ends came to 11 bases. Per germline, CDR1 SNHLY and CDR2 FYNNEI. The CDR3 has 13 residues. CDR3: CASRGRGHQPQHF. The CDR3 coding sequence is TGTGCCAGCAGAGGCAGGGGCCATCAGCCCCAGCATTTT. Full variable domain (missing parts from reference TRBV2 and TRBJ1-5): EPEVTQTPSHQVTQMGQEVILRCVPISNHLYFYWYRQILGQKVEFLVSFYNNEISEKSEIFDDQFSVERPDGSNFTLKIRSTKLEDSAMYFCASRGRGHQPQHFGDGTRLSIL.

This clonotype was picked up a small number of times. The chain is built from TRBV4-1 and TRBJ2-3; D ambiguous. Looked up from germline, CDR1 is MGHRA and CDR2 is YSYEKL. The V gene lost 2 bases and the J gene lost 0 bases, with 18 bases spanning the gap. The CDR3 runs to 18 residues. The CDR3 spells CASSQSGFVLESTDTQYF. The DNA of the CDR3 is TGCGCCAGCAGCCAATCCGGTTTTGTTTTGGAAAGCACAGATACGCAGTATTTT.

This rearrangement joins TRBV4-1 to TRBJ2-7; 7 nucleotides align to TRBD1. Germline V gene sequence: CDR1 MGHRA, CDR2 YSYEKL. This CDR3 comprises 13 residues. V shed 5 bases and J 4 bases; nucleotides not matched to a gene: 5. The CDR3 protein is CASSTQTGYEQYF. The CDR3 DNA sequence: TGCGCCAGCAGCACCCAGACAGGGTACGAGCAGTACTTC.

This clonotype was observed a handful of times. The chain has TRBV12-3 or TRBV12-4 and TRBJ1-1, with D perhaps matching TRBD1 (6 bases). The V gene lost 4 bases and the J gene lost 6 bases, with 15 bases spanning the gap. This CDR3 has 14 residues. The chain's CDR3 is CASSSRTVNPEAFF. The DNA of the CDR3 is TGTGCCAGCAGTTCCCGGACAGTCAACCCTGAAGCTTTCTTT.

This clonotype was seen repeatedly, ten times or more. The chain carries TRBV20-1 and TRBJ2-7, with D possibly matching TRBD2 (6 bases). CDR3 length: 15 amino acids. Trimming removed 6 bases at V and 0 bases at J, with 18 bases between. Germline V gene sequence: CDR1 DFQATT, CDR2 SNEGSKA (reference sequence). The CDR3 DNA reads TGCAGTGCCCTAAGGGTGGCGGGAACCTCCTACGAGCAGTACTTC. This gives the protein CSALRVAGTSYEQYF.

The genes are TRBV28 and TRBJ2-3; 8 bases align to TRBD2. Trimming took 7 bases from V and 5 from J; bases not matched to a gene: 11. This CDR3 spans 15 amino acids. Germline V gene sequence: CDR1 MDHEN, CDR2 SYDVKM. CDR3 in amino acids: CASTPRSGGGDTQYF. The CDR3 DNA reads TGTGCCAGCACCCCGCGGAGCGGGGGTGGAGATACGCAGTATTTT. Based on the CDR3 plus reference TRBV28 and TRBJ2-3, the full variable domain is DVKVTQSSRYLVKRTGEKVFLECVQDMDHENMFWYRQDPGLGLRLIYFSYDVKMKEKGDIPEGYSVSREKKERFSLILESASTNQTSMYLCASTPRSGGGDTQYFGPGTRLTVL.

This clonotype has a count of ten or more. The chain recombines TRBV7-9 with TRBJ2-2; the D gene could be TRBD1 or TRBD2 (6 bases each). V was shortened by 1 base and J by 10 bases, with 19 bases between the two germline ends. The CDR3 is 16 amino acids. CDR1 is SEHNR, CDR2 FQNEAQ, per germline (reference sequence). CDR3 DNA sequence: TGTGCCAGCAGCTTAGATAGGGGGGCCTCTCCAGAGGAGCTGTTTTTT. Its translation: CASSLDRGASPEELFF.

V is TRBV12-3 or TRBV12-4 and J is TRBJ2-2; 7 nucleotides align to TRBD1. The CDR3 consists of 15 residues. J gave up 5 bases and V 4 bases, and 7 bases lay outside the gene matches. The CDR3 region is CASSSRDSWTGELFF. CDR3 in DNA: TGTGCCAGCAGTTCGAGGGACAGTTGGACCGGGGAGCTGTTTTTT.

This clonotype came up many times. This sequence joins TRBV7-9 and TRBJ2-3; D is unresolved. The CDR3 is 12 residues long. Trimming removed 5 bases from V and 1 base from J, with 4 bases in between. The germline V gene has CDR1 SEHNR and CDR2 FQNEAQ (reference sequence). CDR3 protein: CASSLGTDTQYF. The CDR3 DNA reads TGTGCCAGCAGCCTGGGCACAGATACGCAGTATTTT. Combining the CDR3 with reference TRBV7-9 and TRBJ2-3 gives the whole variable domain DTGVSQNPRHKITKRGQNVTFRCDPISEHNRLYWYRQTLGQGPEFLTYFQNEAQLEKSRLLSDRFSAERPKGSFSTLEIQRTEQGDSAMYLCASSLGTDTQYFGPGTRLTVL.

The J gene is TRBJ2-5, the V gene TRBV7-6; TRBD1 might be the D (6 bases). The V end lost 4 bases, the J end lost 1 base, and 10 bases lay between the germline ends. The CDR3 extends over 14 amino acids. CDR1 and CDR2 from the germline V gene are SGHVS and FNYEAQ. The chain's CDR3 is CASSYGQFQETQYF. As DNA, the CDR3 is TGTGCCAGCAGCTACGGACAGTTCCAAGAGACCCAGTACTTC. Full variable domain (rest looked up from reference TRBV7-6 and TRBJ2-5): GAGVSQSPRYKVTKRGQDVALRCDPISGHVSLYWYRQALGQGPEFLTYFNYEAQQDKSGLPNDRFSAERPEGSISTLTIQRTEQRDSAMYRCASSYGQFQETQYFGPGTRLLVL.

The chain recombines TRBV20-1 with TRBJ2-3, with 10 positions matching TRBD1. CDR3 length equals 15 residues. From germline, CDR1 is DFQATT and CDR2 SNEGSKA (reference sequence). Trimming removed 2 bases from V and 3 bases from J; junction bases left unmatched: 5. CDR3 bases: TGCAGTGCTAGATCGACAGGGGGCTGGACAGATACGCAGTATTTT. It translates to CSARSTGGWTDTQYF.

The chain is built from TRBV11-2 and TRBJ2-7; 8 bases are shared with TRBD1. This CDR3 region has 14 residues. Germline V gene data show CDR1 as SGHAT and CDR2 as FQNNGV. With 5 bases clipped from V and 0 bases from J, the junction kept 3 bases outside the gene matches. CDR3 residues: CASSQGAGSYEQYF. DNA of the CDR3: TGTGCCAGCAGCCAGGGGGCTGGCTCCTACGAGCAGTACTTC.

This chain links TRBV6-8 with TRBJ1-2, with D tentatively TRBD1 (5 bases). In germline, CDR1 is MNHGY, CDR2 SAAAGT. With 2 bases removed from V and 6 bases from J, the gap between germline ends came to 10 bases. This CDR3 comprises 13 residues. The CDR3 region is CASSYPSGDGYTF. CDR3 in DNA: TGTGCCAGCAGTTACCCTTCGGGGGATGGCTACACCTTC.

The rearrangement joins TRBV7-9 to TRBJ1-1, with unresolved D. V gave up 1 base and J gave up 1 base, with 7 bases separating them. The CDR3 is made up of 14 amino acids. Germline loops: CDR1 SEHNR, CDR2 FQNEAQ (reference sequence). In nucleotides, the CDR3 is TGTGCCAGCAGCTTAGATTTCGGGAACACTGAAGCTTTCTTT. Translation gives CASSLDFGNTEAFF.

The table lists this clonotype with a few counts. J is TRBJ2-2 and V is TRBV6-2 or TRBV6-3; a possible D gene is TRBD1 (6 bases). Germline V gene data show CDR1 as MNHEY and CDR2 as SVGEGT. The CDR3 is made up of 16 amino acids. V was shortened by 2 bases and J by 3 bases, with 13 bases between the two germline ends. Written as DNA, the CDR3 is TGTGCCAGCAGTTACGGGGGCCCGGCTGACACCGGGGAGCTGTTTTTT. It is translated as CASSYGGPADTGELFF.

This rearrangement joins TRBV7-2 to TRBJ2-7, with no clear D. Germline V CDR1 and CDR2: SGHTA, FQGNSA. V lost 2 bases and J lost 3, with 8 bases in between. This CDR3 spans 13 amino acids. CDR3 sequence reads: CASSLWAYYEQYF. CDR3 DNA: TGTGCCAGCAGCTTATGGGCCTACTACGAGCAGTACTTC.

This clonotype was observed a few times. The chain uses TRBV27 and TRBJ2-2, with D maybe TRBD2 (5 bases). V was clipped by 5 bases and J by 4 bases, with 14 bases between them. CDR1 is MNHEY, CDR2 SMNVEV, per germline (reference sequence). This CDR3 spans 15 amino acids. CDR3 residues: CASSADGISTGELFF. CDR3 in DNA: TGTGCCAGCAGTGCTGACGGGATTAGCACCGGGGAGCTGTTTTTT.

This clonotype was recorded once. V and J are TRBV5-4 and TRBJ1-1; tentative D call: TRBD1 (6 bases). This CDR3 region has 14 residues. Germline CDR1 reads SGHNT; CDR2 reads YYREEE (reference sequence). Trimming stripped 4 bases from V and 10 bases from J, with 20 bases between. The CDR3 sequence: CASSLRGAQGAAFF. CDR3 DNA: TGTGCCAGCAGCCTCCGGGGGGCGCAAGGGGCAGCTTTCTTT.

V usage is TRBV20-1 and J usage is TRBJ2-7, with 8 bases fitting TRBD1. J lost 3 bases, V lost 5 bases, and 3 bases had no gene match. Looked up from germline, CDR1 is DFQATT and CDR2 is SNEGSKA (reference sequence). CDR3 length: 12 amino acids. CDR3 coding DNA: TGCAGTGCTCGGACAGGGAGCTACGAGCAGTACTTC. Residues: CSARTGSYEQYF.

The chain couples TRBV4-1 to TRBJ1-5, with D tentatively TRBD1 (5 bases). Trimming took off 0 bases at V and 6 bases at J, with 12 bases between the two ends. CDR1 is MGHRA and CDR2 is YSYEKL in the germline V gene. This CDR3 contains 15 residues. The CDR3 is CASSQDLPTVQPQHF. The CDR3 DNA sequence: TGCGCCAGCAGCCAAGATCTTCCGACAGTTCAGCCCCAGCATTTT.

In this sample, this clonotype turned up a few times. The CDR3 DNA is TGTGCCAGCATGGGGGGCCATACTGAAGCTTTCTTT. Translated: CASMGGHTEAFF. The chain joins TRBV2 to TRBJ1-1; maybe TRBD1 (6 bases). Looked up from germline, CDR1 is SNHLY and CDR2 is FYNNEI. The CDR3 contains 12 residues. The germline V and J ends were trimmed by 7 bases and 5 bases, with 11 bases remaining between them.

V usage is TRBV11-2 and J usage is TRBJ1-2; 8 nucleotides line up with TRBD1. Germline V lookup: CDR1 SGHAT, CDR2 FQNNGV. J gave up 3 bases and V 6 bases, and 3 bases lay outside the gene matches. This CDR3 contains 13 residues. DNA for the CDR3: TGTGCCAGCAGATCGGGACAGGACTATGGCTACACCTTC. It yields the protein CASRSGQDYGYTF.

This clonotype has more than one count but fewer than ten. V is TRBV7-2 and J is TRBJ2-3; D perhaps matches TRBD1 (6 bases). The V end lost 3 bases, the J end lost 2 bases, and 12 bases lay between the germline ends. Germline V lookup: CDR1 SGHTA, CDR2 FQGNSA. The CDR3 has 15 amino acids. The CDR3 loop reads CASSFGAGVTDTQYF. CDR3 sequence (DNA): TGTGCCAGCAGCTTTGGCGCAGGGGTCACAGATACGCAGTATTTT. Drawing the rest from reference TRBV7-2 and TRBJ2-3, the complete variable domain is GAGVSQSPSNKVTEKGKDVELRCDPISGHTALYWYRQSLGQGLEFLIYFQGNSAPDKSGLPSDRFSAERTGGSVSTLTIQRTQQEDSAVYLCASSFGAGVTDTQYFGPGTRLTVL.